These T cell receptor beta chains were read from a single sample in a study of low-dose radiotherapy and immunotherapy resistance in tumors. MiXCR was run by TCRdb on the reads, yielding one entry per CDR3 protein. The table records about 39,000 distinct CDR3 sequences, roughly 28% of them present only once. The source was PBMCs, collected before treatment. The origin of the receptors is a male donor with gallbladder cancer. CDR3s include the opening cysteine and the closing phenylalanine or tryptophan. The order of the fields is clone size, D gene, V gene, J gene, CDR3 protein, CDR3 DNA. D genes are given only for firm matches. The size entry is marked missing in some rows and otherwise reads once, few, many or a size class.

>many|TRBD1|TRBV27|TRBJ2-5
CASSLSTGGGETQYF
TGTGCCAGCAGTTTATCGACAGGGGGCGGAGAGACCCAGTACTTC
>many|NA|TRBV29-1|TRBJ2-5
CSVEGRGETQYF
TGCAGCGTTGAAGGGAGGGGGGAGACCCAGTACTTC
>many|NA|TRBV28|TRBJ2-7
CASTRGFYEQYF
TGTGCCAGCACTCGGGGCTTCTACGAGCAGTACTTC
>many|NA|TRBV5-1|TRBJ2-5
CASSLAVGMVETQYF
TGCGCCAGCAGCTTGGCCGTAGGGATGGTAGAGACCCAGTACTTC
>many|NA|TRBV18|TRBJ1-3
CASSPQGYSGNTIYF
TGTGCCAGCTCACCACAGGGGTACTCTGGAAACACCATATATTTT
>NA|NA|TRBV7-9|TRBJ2-3
CASSLYSSRNTDTQYF
TGTGCCAGCAGCTTATATTCTAGCCGGAACACAGATACGCAGTATTTT
>NA|TRBD2|TRBV9|TRBJ2-1
CASSGRGGTVGTSGISNEQFF
TGTGCCAGCAGCGGCCGGGGGGGGACAGTCGGGACTAGCGGGATATCGAATGAGCAGTTCTTC
>many|TRBD2|TRBV13|TRBJ2-1
CASSELRQRDYSYNEQFF
TGTGCCAGCAGTGAACTTCGTCAGCGGGACTACTCCTACAATGAGCAGTTCTTC
>many|TRBD2|TRBV7-2|TRBJ2-1
CASARAGGLEDEQFF
TGTGCCAGCGCCCGAGCGGGAGGCCTCGAGGATGAGCAGTTCTTC
>NA|NA|TRBV20-1|TRBJ1-3
CSASPSANSGNTIYF
TGCAGTGCTAGCCCCTCAGCCAACTCTGGAAACACCATATATTTT
>many|NA|TRBV7-9|TRBJ2-3
CASSFFSAQTDTQYF
TGTGCCAGCAGCTTTTTTTCGGCACAAACAGATACGCAGTATTTT
>many|NA|TRBV28|TRBJ1-1
CASSLHRIAEAFF
TGTGCCAGCAGTTTACACAGGATCGCTGAAGCTTTCTTT
>few|TRBD1|TRBV4-2|TRBJ2-7
CASSPRDRALEQYF
TGTGCCAGCAGCCCCCGGGACAGGGCCTTGGAGCAGTACTTC
>NA|TRBD1|TRBV5-1|TRBJ1-4
CASSFGQGREKLFF
TGCGCCAGCAGCTTCGGACAGGGCAGGGAAAAACTGTTTTTT
>many|NA|TRBV6-4|TRBJ2-1
CASSDLGGNNEQFF
TGTGCCAGCAGTGACCTTGGGGGGAACAATGAGCAGTTCTTC
>many|NA|TRBV6-2/TRBV6-3|TRBJ2-4
CASSYSPVDKNIQYF
TGTGCCAGCAGTTACTCTCCTGTGGACAAAAACATTCAGTACTTC
>NA|TRBD2|TRBV7-9|TRBJ2-1
CASSLPLAGTNEQFF
TGTGCCAGCAGCTTACCCCTAGCGGGGACGAATGAGCAGTTCTTC
>many|TRBD2|TRBV7-2|TRBJ2-7
CASSSGTSGLEQYF
TGTGCCAGCAGCTCCGGGACTAGCGGGCTCGAGCAGTACTTC
>many|NA|TRBV29-1|TRBJ2-5
CSVDRGRGFGETQYF
TGCAGCGTTGACCGGGGGAGAGGTTTCGGGGAGACCCAGTACTTC
>many|TRBD2|TRBV7-2|TRBJ2-1
CASSPRGGGLSEQFF
TGTGCCAGCAGCCCTCGCGGGGGGGGCTTGAGTGAGCAGTTCTTC
>NA|TRBD1|TRBV7-9|TRBJ2-7
CASSSIMGKGASEQYF
TGTGCCAGCAGCTCCATTATGGGGAAGGGGGCCTCCGAGCAGTACTTC
>NA|NA|TRBV28|TRBJ2-1
CASRTQGAEQFF
TGTGCCAGCAGAACCCAGGGAGCTGAGCAGTTCTTC
>NA|NA|TRBV7-4|TRBJ1-4
CASSLAAGGGNEKLFF
TGTGCCAGCAGCTTAGCCGCCGGGGGCGGCAATGAAAAACTGTTTTTT
>NA|NA|TRBV28|TRBJ1-5
CASSLVWGGPDQPQHF
TGTGCCAGCAGTTTAGTTTGGGGGGGGCCGGATCAGCCCCAGCATTTT
>NA|NA|TRBV19|TRBJ2-1
CATGRGDEQFF
TGTGCCACGGGCAGGGGTGATGAGCAGTTCTTC
>many|NA|TRBV11-2|TRBJ2-7
CASSLGTAGTFSYEQYF
TGTGCCAGCAGCTTAGGGACCGCCGGGACTTTCTCCTACGAGCAGTACTTC
>many|NA|TRBV6-2/TRBV6-3|TRBJ1-2
CASSERQNLSGTF
TGTGCCAGCAGTGAACGACAGAACCTCTCGGGCACCTTC
>many|NA|TRBV2|TRBJ2-5
CASSDQGRWETQYF
TGTGCCAGCAGTGACCAGGGGAGATGGGAGACCCAGTACTTC
>once|TRBD1|TRBV9|TRBJ2-3
CASSEMQGATQYF
TGTGCCAGCAGCGAAATGCAGGGGGCTACGCAGTATTTT
>once|TRBD2|TRBV12-3/TRBV12-4|TRBJ2-2
CASSFAGGNTGELFF
TGTGCCAGCAGTTTTGCGGGGGGGAACACCGGGGAGCTGTTTTTT
>many|NA|TRBV6-2/TRBV6-3|TRBJ2-7
CASSYTKAHEQYF
TGTGCCAGCAGTTATACGAAAGCCCACGAGCAGTACTTC
>NA|NA|TRBV9|TRBJ1-1
CASSPPGTLNTEAFF
TGTGCCAGCAGCCCCCCGGGCACCTTGAACACTGAAGCTTTCTTT
>many|TRBD1|TRBV28|TRBJ2-2
CASGQGITGELFF
TGTGCCAGCGGACAGGGGATCACCGGGGAGCTGTTTTTT
>few|TRBD2|TRBV28|TRBJ2-3
CASSLGGGADTQYF
TGTGCCAGCAGTTTAGGGGGAGGGGCAGATACGCAGTATTTT
>many|NA|TRBV10-3|TRBJ2-7
CAISEYYGSYEQYF
TGTGCCATCAGTGAGTACTACGGCTCCTACGAGCAGTACTTC
>few|NA|TRBV5-1|TRBJ2-3
CASSEGLFFTDTQYF
TGCGCCAGCAGCGAGGGACTCTTTTTCACAGATACGCAGTATTTT
>few|TRBD1|TRBV13|TRBJ2-3
CASSSETGGGTDTQYF
TGTGCCAGCAGCTCCGAGACAGGGGGCGGCACAGATACGCAGTATTTT
>many|TRBD2|TRBV5-8|TRBJ2-1
CASSLGLAGGLYNEQFF
TGTGCCAGCAGCTTGGGACTAGCGGGAGGGTTATACAATGAGCAGTTCTTC
>many|TRBD1|TRBV7-2|TRBJ2-1
CASSLVAGGYNEQFF
TGTGCCAGCAGCTTAGTCGCAGGGGGCTACAATGAGCAGTTCTTC
>NA|TRBD2|TRBV4-1|TRBJ2-1
CASSQFRGTTNYNEQFF
TGCGCCAGCAGCCAATTCAGAGGGACTACTAACTACAATGAGCAGTTCTTC